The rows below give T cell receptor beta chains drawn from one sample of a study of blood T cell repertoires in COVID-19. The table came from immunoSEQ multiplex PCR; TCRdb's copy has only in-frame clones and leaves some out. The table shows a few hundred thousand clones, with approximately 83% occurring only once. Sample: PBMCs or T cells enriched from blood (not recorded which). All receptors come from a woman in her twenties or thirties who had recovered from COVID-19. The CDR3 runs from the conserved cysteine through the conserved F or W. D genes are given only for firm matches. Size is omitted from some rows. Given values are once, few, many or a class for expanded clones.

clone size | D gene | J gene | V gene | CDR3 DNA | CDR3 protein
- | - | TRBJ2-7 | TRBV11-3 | TGTGCCAGCGGCACAGGGGGGGATGAGAAGCAGTACTTC | CASGTGGDEKQYF
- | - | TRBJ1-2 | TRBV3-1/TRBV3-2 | TGTGCCAGCAGCCAAGCCGAGTACAGCTATGGCTACACCTTC | CASSQAEYSYGYTF
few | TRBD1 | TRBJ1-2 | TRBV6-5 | TGTGCCAGCAGTCCGCGACAGGGGGCCAACTATGGCTACACCTTC | CASSPRQGANYGYTF
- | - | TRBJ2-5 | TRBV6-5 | TGTGCCGGCTTTGGAGGGGCTGGAGAGACCCAGTACTTC | CAGFGGAGETQYF
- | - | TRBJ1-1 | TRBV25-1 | TGTGCCAGCAGTGAACCGGGTGTCAGTTCCCCGAACACTGAAGCTTTCTTT | CASSEPGVSSPNTEAFF
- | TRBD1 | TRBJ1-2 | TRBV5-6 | TGTGCCAGCAGCTCCCAGGGGGCGCCAAGCTATGGCTACACCTTC | CASSSQGAPSYGYTF
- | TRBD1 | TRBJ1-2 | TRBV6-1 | TGTGCCAGCAGTGAGACGGGACAGGGGAGCGGCTACACCTTC | CASSETGQGSGYTF
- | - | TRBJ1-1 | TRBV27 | TGTGCCAGCAGTTTAGGCTCAGTGAACACTGAAGCTTTCTTT | CASSLGSVNTEAFF
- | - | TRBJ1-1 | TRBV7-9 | TGTGCCAGCAGCCTACGTCTACTTGGACAGTCCACTGAAGCTTTCTTT | CASSLRLLGQSTEAFF
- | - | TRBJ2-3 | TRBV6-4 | TGTGCCAGCAGTGACGGGGGCCTCGACGGGGCAGATACGCAGTATTTT | CASSDGGLDGADTQYF
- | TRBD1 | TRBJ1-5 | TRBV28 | TGTGCCAGCAGTTTAGGCGACAGGGTGCGTCAGCCCCAGCATTTT | CASSLGDRVRQPQHF
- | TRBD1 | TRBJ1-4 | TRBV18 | TGTGCCAGCTCACCACAACAGGGGAATGAAAAACTGTTTTTT | CASSPQQGNEKLFF
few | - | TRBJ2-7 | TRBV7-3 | TGTGCCAGCAGCTTAACAAACTTGCACGAGCAGTACTTC | CASSLTNLHEQYF
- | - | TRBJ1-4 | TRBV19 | TGTGCCAGTAGTACGCGGACTGCCATCTATGAAAAACTGTTTTTT | CASSTRTAIYEKLFF
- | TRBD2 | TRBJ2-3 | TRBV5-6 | TGTGCCAGCAGCTTGTTGGGAAGACTAGCACTGACTAGCACAGATACGCAGTATTTT | CASSLLGRLALTSTDTQYF
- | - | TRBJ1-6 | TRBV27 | TGTGCCAGCAGTTTGCGGCCGCTTAATTCACCCCTCCACTTT | CASSLRPLNSPLHF
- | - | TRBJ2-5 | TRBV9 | TGTGCCAGCAGCGTGTATGCGGGATTGGAGACCCAGTACTTC | CASSVYAGLETQYF
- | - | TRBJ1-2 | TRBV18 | TGTGCCAGCTCTCAGACCGGGACATCAAACTCTGGCTACACCTTC | CASSQTGTSNSGYTF
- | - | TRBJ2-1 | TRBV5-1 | TGCGCCAGCAGCGTATACAATGAGCAGTTCTTC | CASSVYNEQFF
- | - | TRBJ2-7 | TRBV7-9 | TGTGCCGTCCTAGCATGGAGAAGGGCAGCCCTCTCCTACGAGCAGTACTTC | CAVLAWRRAALSYEQYF
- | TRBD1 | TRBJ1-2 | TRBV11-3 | TGTGCCAGCAGCAGGGGGCAGGCGGATGGCTACACCTTC | CASSRGQADGYTF
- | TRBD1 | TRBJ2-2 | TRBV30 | TGTGCCGGCGACAGGGGGGGCACCGGGGAGCTGTTTTTT | CAGDRGGTGELFF
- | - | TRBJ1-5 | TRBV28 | TGTGCCAGCAGTTCCTCCGGGAGGTCCCAGCATTTT | CASSSSGRSQHF
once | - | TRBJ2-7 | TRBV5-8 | TGTGCCAGCAGCTTGGAACCTAGCTCCTACGAGCAGTACTTC | CASSLEPSSYEQYF
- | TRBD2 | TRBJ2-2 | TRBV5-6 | TGTGCCAGCAGCTTTTTTTTGTCGGGAGGGGGCACCGGGGAGCTGTTTTTT | CASSFFLSGGGTGELFF
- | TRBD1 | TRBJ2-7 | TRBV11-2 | TGTGCCAGCAGAGCTCCGGGACAGGGGTCCTACGAGCAGTACTTC | CASRAPGQGSYEQYF
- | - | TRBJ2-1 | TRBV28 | TGTGCCAGCGCTACCCCGACAGAGCCTTACAATGAGCAGTTCTTC | CASATPTEPYNEQFF
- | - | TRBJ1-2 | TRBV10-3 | TGTGCCATCAGTGAGTCCGGGTATGGCTACACCTTC | CAISESGYGYTF